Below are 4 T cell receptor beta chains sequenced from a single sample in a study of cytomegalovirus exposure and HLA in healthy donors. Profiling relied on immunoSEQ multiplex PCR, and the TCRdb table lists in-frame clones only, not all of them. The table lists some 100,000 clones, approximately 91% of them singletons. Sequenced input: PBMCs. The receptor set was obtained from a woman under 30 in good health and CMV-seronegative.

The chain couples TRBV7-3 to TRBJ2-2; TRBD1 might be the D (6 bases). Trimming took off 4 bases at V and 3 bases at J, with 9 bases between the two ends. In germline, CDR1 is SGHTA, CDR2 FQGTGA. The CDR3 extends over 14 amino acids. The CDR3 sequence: CASSSQGYTGELFF. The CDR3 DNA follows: TGTGCCAGCAGCTCACAGGGATACACCGGGGAGCTGTTTTTT.

The CDR3 DNA is TGTGCCAGCAGCTTTGACAGGGGGCAATCACCCCTCCACTTT. It encodes CASSFDRGQSPLHF. The rearrangement joins TRBV7-9 to TRBJ1-6; 10 positions match TRBD1. CDR1 and CDR2 (germline): SEHNR, FQNEAQ (reference sequence). Trimming at V came to 3 bases and at J to 10 bases, leaving 3 bases not matched to a gene. The CDR3 is 14 amino acids.

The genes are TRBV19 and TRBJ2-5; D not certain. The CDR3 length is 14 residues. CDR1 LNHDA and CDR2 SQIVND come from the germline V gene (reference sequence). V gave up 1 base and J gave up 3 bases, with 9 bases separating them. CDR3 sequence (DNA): TGTGCCAGTAGTATAGGCACGAGAAAAGAGACCCAGTACTTC. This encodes CASSIGTRKETQYF.

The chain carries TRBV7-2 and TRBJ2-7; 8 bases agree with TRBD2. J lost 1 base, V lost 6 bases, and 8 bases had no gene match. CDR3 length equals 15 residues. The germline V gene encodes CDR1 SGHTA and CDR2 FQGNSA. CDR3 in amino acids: CASSYGGTSSYEQYF. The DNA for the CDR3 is TGTGCCAGCAGTTACGGCGGGACTAGTTCCTACGAGCAGTACTTC.